This is a list of T cell receptor beta chains from one sample in a study of T cells in Graves' hyperthyroidism and ophthalmopathy. In TCRdb, the multiplex PCR reads were re-called with MiXCR into one record per CDR3 protein. The sample holds approximately 500,000 distinct CDR3 sequences; 46% are singletons and the top ten take about 7.8%. Sequenced material: peripheral blood or thyroid tissue (not recorded which). These receptors were taken from a woman aged 18-29 years with Graves' hyperthyroidism. The CDR3 runs from the conserved cysteine through the conserved F or W. The D gene is left open where the match is weak. Clone size appears in some rows only: once, few, many, or a class for an expanded clone.

TGCAGTGCTAGTGATAGGGCCTTCCACGAGCAGTACTTC CSASDRAFHEQYF TRBJ2-7 TRBV20-1 . .
TGTGCCAGCAGCTTACAGGGATGGACTTCACCCCTCCACTTT CASSLQGWTSPLHF TRBJ1-6 TRBV5-6 . many
TGTGCCATCAGTGAGCCGACTAGCAGGAGGGCCGTTGAGCAGTTCTTC CAISEPTSRRAVEQFF TRBJ2-1 TRBV10-3 TRBD2 once
TGCAGCGTAAAGACTAGCGGGAGTATAAGGGGTATTGTTGGCACCGGGGAGCTGTTTTTT CSVKTSGSIRGIVGTGELFF TRBJ2-2 TRBV29-1 TRBD2 .
TGTGCCTGGATTCGACAGTCGGAAGAGACCCAGTACTTC CAWIRQSEETQYF TRBJ2-5 TRBV30 . few
TGTGCCTTCCGAGGGACTAGCGGGAGCACAGATACGCAGTATTTT CAFRGTSGSTDTQYF TRBJ2-3 TRBV7-3 TRBD2 .
TGTGCCAGCAGCGAGGACGGACGGGGCTACACCTTC CASSEDGRGYTF TRBJ1-2 TRBV5-4 . .
TGTGCCAGCAGCGGGCAGGGGGCGGGCAATCAGCCCCAGCATTTT CASSGQGAGNQPQHF TRBJ1-5 TRBV2 TRBD1 few
TGTGCCAGCAGCCTCGACACGGACACTGAAGCTTTCTTT CASSLDTDTEAFF TRBJ1-1 TRBV11-3 . many
TGCGCCAGCAGCCGAGGGGGGGGCGGCTATGGCTACACCTTC CASSRGGGGYGYTF TRBJ1-2 TRBV4-1 . many
TGCAGTGCTAGTAAAGGCAGTAAGGTTTACGAGCAGTACTTC CSASKGSKVYEQYF TRBJ2-7 TRBV20-1 . .
TGTGCCAGCAGTCCGAGGACAGCGGGCACTGAAAAACTGTTTTTT CASSPRTAGTEKLFF TRBJ1-4 TRBV6-1 . .
TGTGCCAGCAGCTTACGGACAGGGGGCTACGAGCAGTACTTC CASSLRTGGYEQYF TRBJ2-7 TRBV13 TRBD1 many
TGCGCCAGCAGTGGGGCTAGATACAATGAGCAGTTCTTC CASSGARYNEQFF TRBJ2-1 TRBV10-1 . few
TGTGCCAGCAGTCGCGGACGGCTTGAAGCTTTCTTT CASSRGRLEAFF TRBJ1-1 TRBV2 . .
TGTGCCAGCAGCTCAGGCCGGCAGACCCTAAATACCTACGAGCAGTACTTC CASSSGRQTLNTYEQYF TRBJ2-7 TRBV7-1 . .
TGCAGCGTTAGGGCAGGGGGACAGTACTATGGCTACACCTTC CSVRAGGQYYGYTF TRBJ1-2 TRBV29-1 TRBD1 .
TGTGCCAGCAGCTCCGGGGACGGAATCTACGAGCAGTACTTC CASSSGDGIYEQYF TRBJ2-7 TRBV7-6 . .
TGTGCCAGCAGCGTTGCAGGTGGGGCGGGACTATCCTACGAGCAGTACTTC CASSVAGGAGLSYEQYF TRBJ2-7 TRBV7-6 TRBD2 .
TGTGCCAGCAGCCAAGAGACAGGAGCGTACGAGCAGTACTTC CASSQETGAYEQYF TRBJ2-7 TRBV4-2 . .
TGTGCCAGCAGCTTATTGGGGATGAGGAACACTGAAGCTTTCTTT CASSLLGMRNTEAFF TRBJ1-1 TRBV7-2 . many
TGTGCCAGCAGTTTTGCTAGCGGGGGTGAGGGTCAGCCCCAGCATTTT CASSFASGGEGQPQHF TRBJ1-5 TRBV12-3/TRBV12-4 . .
TGTGCCATCAGCCGTGGGACTAGTTTGAATGGTGAGCAGTTCTTC CAISRGTSLNGEQFF TRBJ2-1 TRBV10-3 TRBD2 .
TGTGCCAGCAGCCCCGTCGCGGGAGGGACCGGGGAGCTGTTTTTT CASSPVAGGTGELFF TRBJ2-2 TRBV7-2 TRBD2 many
TGCGCCAGCAGCCAAGGGACAGGGACGATCTACGAGCAGTACTTC CASSQGTGTIYEQYF TRBJ2-7 TRBV4-3 TRBD1 .
TGCGCCAGCAGCCCATGGACAGGGGATGGGGAGACCCAGTACTTC CASSPWTGDGETQYF TRBJ2-5 TRBV4-3 TRBD1 .
TGCAGTGCCGTGGACAGCCTGAACACTGAAGCTTTCTTT CSAVDSLNTEAFF TRBJ1-1 TRBV20-1 . many
TGCAGCGTTTTAGGAGAGGGCGCAGATACGCAGTATTTT CSVLGEGADTQYF TRBJ2-3 TRBV29-1 . many
TGTGCCAGCAGCTTGTCAGCGGACTATGGCTACACCTTC CASSLSADYGYTF TRBJ1-2 TRBV5-6 . .
TGTGCCACCAGTGCTGGGTCAGGAAGGGACTATGGCTACACCTTC CATSAGSGRDYGYTF TRBJ1-2 TRBV24-1 . .
TGTGCCAGCAGCGCAATCACTAGCGGGAGTAGGTACGAGCAGTACTTC CASSAITSGSRYEQYF TRBJ2-7 TRBV13 TRBD2 few
TGCAGCAGCCAAGGCCTAGCGGATGCCTACGAGCAGTACTTC CSSQGLADAYEQYF TRBJ2-7 TRBV29-1 TRBD2 .
TGTGCCAGCAGTCCACAGGGATCCAGTGGGGAGCTGTTTTTT CASSPQGSSGELFF TRBJ2-2 TRBV12-3/TRBV12-4 . few
TGTGCCAGCAGTATCGGACCGGCTGGGTATGGCTACACCTTC CASSIGPAGYGYTF TRBJ1-2 TRBV6-2/TRBV6-3 . many
TGCAGTGCCCATATACGGAGGGCCCAGTACTTC CSAHIRRAQYF TRBJ2-5 TRBV20-1 . many
TGTGCCAGCCAGAACAGGGGGAACACTGAAGCTTTCTTT CASQNRGNTEAFF TRBJ1-1 TRBV18 TRBD1 .
TGTGCCAGCAGCCAACTCCCTGGACTGGGAAATTCACCCCTCCACTTT CASSQLPGLGNSPLHF TRBJ1-6 TRBV3-1 . many
TGTGCCAGCAGTTACCGAAAATTAGTAGCGGGAGGGTACCACAATGAGCAGTTCTTC CASSYRKLVAGGYHNEQFF TRBJ2-1 TRBV7-2 TRBD2 .
TGTGCCAGTAGTATAATCGGGGTGGCCCAGCCCCAGCATTTT CASSIIGVAQPQHF TRBJ1-5 TRBV19 . few
TGTGCCACCAGTGATCCCGGGACAGGGGGCGCATACGGGGAGCTGTTTTTT CATSDPGTGGAYGELFF TRBJ2-2 TRBV24-1 TRBD1 many
TGTGCCAGCAGCTTCGCGGGATTCTACGAGCAGTACTTC CASSFAGFYEQYF TRBJ2-7 TRBV11-3 . many
TGCAGCGTTGAGGTAGCCGGACGTAGCGGCTACACCTTC CSVEVAGRSGYTF TRBJ1-2 TRBV29-1 . many
TGTGCCATCAGCCAGGGACAGGGCGACGCTGACTCTGGACCCGAAGCTTTCTTT CAISQGQGDADSGPEAFF TRBJ1-1 TRBV10-3 TRBD1 .
TGTGCCAGCAGGGGAAACACTGAAGCTTTCTTT CASRGNTEAFF TRBJ1-1 TRBV2 . many
TGTGCCAGCGTCGGGTCTATGAACACTGAAGCTTTCTTT CASVGSMNTEAFF TRBJ1-1 TRBV28 . .
TGCAGCGAGGGAGGAGGCACTGAAGCTTTCTTT CSEGGGTEAFF TRBJ1-1 TRBV29-1 . .
TGTGCCAGCAGCTTAGGGCAGATGGCTAACTATGGCTACACCTTC CASSLGQMANYGYTF TRBJ1-2 TRBV7-2 . many
TGTGCCAGCAGTTTTGGGCGAAGAGGGGAGACCCAGTACTTC CASSFGRRGETQYF TRBJ2-5 TRBV12-3/TRBV12-4 . many
TGTGCCAGCAGCACGGGACTAGCGGAGAACTACGAGCAGTACTTC CASSTGLAENYEQYF TRBJ2-7 TRBV11-1 TRBD2 .
TGTGCCAGCATGAGGGAGGTGTTTTTT CASMREVFF TRBJ2-2 TRBV2 . .
TGCGCCAGCAGCCCAGGTTCGAGTGAAAAACTGTTTTTT CASSPGSSEKLFF TRBJ1-4 TRBV4-3 . few
TGTGCCAGCTCAACCAACGCGGGAGGGGCCGGGGAGCTGTTTTTT CASSTNAGGAGELFF TRBJ2-2 TRBV18 TRBD2 .
TGTGCCAGCAGCACGAGTAGCGTATCCTACGAGCAGTACTTC CASSTSSVSYEQYF TRBJ2-7 TRBV2 . many
TGTGCCAGCAGGTGGGACAGGGGGGGCACTGAAGCTTTCTTT CASRWDRGGTEAFF TRBJ1-1 TRBV12-3/TRBV12-4 TRBD1 many
TGTGCCACCAGTGACTGGGTCCAAGAGACCCAGTACTTC CATSDWVQETQYF TRBJ2-5 TRBV24-1 . few
TGCAGCGTTGATCAGGGTTTGGAGGGCTACACCTTC CSVDQGLEGYTF TRBJ1-2 TRBV29-1 . many
TGTGCCAGCAGCTTAGATTGGGGCCAAGCTTTCTTT CASSLDWGQAFF TRBJ1-1 TRBV11-2 . many
TGTGCCAGCAGCTCCCAGGGGGCTCGGGATGAAGCTTTCTTT CASSSQGARDEAFF TRBJ1-1 TRBV7-2 TRBD1 many
TGTGCCAGCAGCTTAGTGGCCCGGTCCGAAGAGACCCAGTACTTC CASSLVARSEETQYF TRBJ2-5 TRBV7-9 . .